This T cell receptor beta chain was sequenced in a study of cytomegalovirus exposure and HLA in healthy donors. PCR primers comprised 60 Vbeta and 13 Jbeta primers. The repertoire was sequenced with immunoSEQ multiplex PCR; TCRdb's copy has only in-frame clones and lacks some. The table lists some 150,000 clones, roughly 85% of them singletons. Germline V gives CDR1 SGHTA, CDR2 FQGTGA. The CDR3 is made up of 13 amino acids. The ends were cut back, 5 bases at V and 5 bases at J, with 12 bases in the middle. Study-wide results and caveats: It was reported in a later analysis that an Asian-associated ancestry cluster showed fewer N-insertions than the roughly 670-donor mean.

With regard to this clone: Its target is unknown.

The receptor was isolated from a man aged 35 to 55 in good health and CMV-seronegative. The genes are TRBV7-3 and TRBJ2-5, with TRBD1 as a possible D gene (6 bases). Sequenced: PBMCs. CDR3 loop: CASSQDSMETQYF. CDR3 DNA sequence: TGTGCCAGCAGCCAGGACAGTATGGAGACCCAGTACTTC.